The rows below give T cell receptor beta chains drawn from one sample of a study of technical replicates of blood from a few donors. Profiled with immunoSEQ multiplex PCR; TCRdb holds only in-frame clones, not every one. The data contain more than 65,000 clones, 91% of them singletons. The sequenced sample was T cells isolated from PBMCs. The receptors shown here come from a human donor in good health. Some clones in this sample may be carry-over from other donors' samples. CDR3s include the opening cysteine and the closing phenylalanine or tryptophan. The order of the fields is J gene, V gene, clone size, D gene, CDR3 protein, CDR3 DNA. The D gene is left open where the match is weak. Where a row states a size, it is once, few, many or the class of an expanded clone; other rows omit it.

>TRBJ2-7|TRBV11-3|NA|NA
CASSVRDTSYEQYF
TGTGCCAGCAGCGTCCGGGACACCTCCTACGAGCAGTACTTC
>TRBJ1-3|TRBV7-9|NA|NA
CASSPLWQGGNTIYF
NA
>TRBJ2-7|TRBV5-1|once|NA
CASSLGQNYEQYF
TGCGCCAGCAGCTTGGGGCAAAATTACGAGCAGTACTTC
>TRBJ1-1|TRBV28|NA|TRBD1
CASGSGGAFF
TGTGCCAGCGGTTCAGGGGGAGCTTTCTTT
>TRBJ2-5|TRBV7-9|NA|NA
CASSPPGGWETQYF
TGTGCCAGCAGCCCCCCCGGGGGATGGGAGACCCAGTACTTC
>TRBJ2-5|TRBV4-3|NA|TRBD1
CASSQEEFPPGQGKEQYF
TGCGCCAGCAGCCAGGAAGAATTTCCACCGGGACAGGGGAAGGAGCAGTACTTC
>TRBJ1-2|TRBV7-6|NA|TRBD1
CASSPRSGGIYGYTF
TGTGCCAGCAGCCCTCGGTCAGGGGGAATCTATGGCTACACCTTC
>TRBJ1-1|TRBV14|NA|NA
CASSHGGNTEAFF
TGTGCCAGCAGCCACGGCGGAAACACTGAAGCTTTCTTT
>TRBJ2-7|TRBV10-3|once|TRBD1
CAISETGGKAEEQYF
TGTGCCATCAGTGAGACAGGGGGCAAGGCAGAAGAGCAGTACTTC
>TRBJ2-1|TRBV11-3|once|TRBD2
CASSSSPGTSGDNEQFF
TGTGCCAGCAGCTCCTCTCCCGGGACTAGCGGGGACAATGAGCAGTTCTTC
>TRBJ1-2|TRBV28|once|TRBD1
CASSYTGQGGYTF
TGTGCCAGCAGTTACACCGGACAGGGAGGCTACACCTTC
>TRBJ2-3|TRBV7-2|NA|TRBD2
CASSSPGLGTDTQYF
TGTGCCAGCAGTTCTCCGGGACTAGGCACAGATACGCAGTATTTT
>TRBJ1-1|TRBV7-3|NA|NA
CASSLRGQNTEAFF
TGTGCCAGCAGCTTACGTGGACAGAACACTGAAGCTTTCTTT
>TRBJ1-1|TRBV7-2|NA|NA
CASSSLDRNTEAFF
TGTGCCAGCAGCTCTCTAGACAGGAACACTGAAGCTTTCTTT
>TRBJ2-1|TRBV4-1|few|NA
CASSQVDLGIRNNEQFF
TGCGCCAGCAGCCAAGTTGATCTTGGCATTCGAAACAATGAGCAGTTCTTC
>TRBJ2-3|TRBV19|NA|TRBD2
CASSIIAGGLTDTQYF
TGTGCCAGTAGTATTATAGCGGGAGGGCTCACAGATACGCAGTATTTT
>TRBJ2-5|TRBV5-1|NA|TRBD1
CASSYRQGGGETQYF
TGCGCCAGCAGCTACCGACAGGGGGGGGGAGAGACCCAGTACTTC
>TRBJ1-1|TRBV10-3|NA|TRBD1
CAISTIDRGAFF
TGTGCCATATCTACGATCGACAGGGGAGCTTTCTTT
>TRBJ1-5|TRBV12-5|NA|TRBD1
CASGLSTTGESQPQHF
TGTGCTAGTGGTTTGTCGACGACAGGGGAAAGTCAGCCCCAGCATTTT
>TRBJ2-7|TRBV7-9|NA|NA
CASSYRRDSYEQYF
TGTGCCAGCAGCTACCGGAGGGACTCCTACGAGCAGTACTTC
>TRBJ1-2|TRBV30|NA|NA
CAWSNGGNYGYTF
TGTGCCTGGAGTAACGGGGGAAACTATGGCTACACCTTC
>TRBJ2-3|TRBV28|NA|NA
CALASTDTQYF
TGTGCCTTAGCTAGCACAGATACGCAGTATTTT
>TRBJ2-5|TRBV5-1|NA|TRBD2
CASSLELAGGQETQYF
TGCGCCAGCAGCTTGGAACTAGCGGGGGGGCAAGAGACCCAGTACTTC
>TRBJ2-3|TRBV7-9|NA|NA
CASSPGAGTDTQYF
TGTGCCAGCAGCCCCGGCGCAGGAACAGATACGCAGTATTTT
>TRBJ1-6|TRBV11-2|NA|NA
CASSLIRVSPLHF
TGTGCCAGCAGCTTAATCAGGGTTTCACCCCTCCACTTT
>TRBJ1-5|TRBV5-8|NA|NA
CASSKWDRGILRRNQPQHF
TGTGCCAGCTCAAAATGGGATCGCGGAATACTGAGGAGGAATCAGCCCCAGCATTTT
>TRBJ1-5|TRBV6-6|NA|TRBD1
CASSYPDRGNNQPQHF
TGTGCCAGCAGTTACCCCGACAGGGGCAACAATCAGCCCCAGCATTTT
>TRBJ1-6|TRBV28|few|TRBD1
CASSFGTARHSPLHF
TGTGCCAGCAGTTTCGGGACAGCAAGGCACTCACCCCTCCACTTT
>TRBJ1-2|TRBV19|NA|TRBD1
CASSEGQGPYGYTF
TGTGCCAGTAGTGAGGGACAGGGCCCCTATGGCTACACCTTC
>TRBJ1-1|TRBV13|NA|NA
CASSLAAKTEAFF
TGTGCCAGCAGCTTAGCAGCGAAAACTGAAGCTTTCTTT
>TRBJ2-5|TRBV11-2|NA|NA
CASSPMGGPDSQYF
TGTGCCAGCAGCCCGATGGGGGGGCCGGACTCCCAGTACTTC
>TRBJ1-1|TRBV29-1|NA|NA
CSVLIQEMNTEAFF
TGCAGCGTCCTTATACAAGAAATGAACACTGAAGCTTTCTTT
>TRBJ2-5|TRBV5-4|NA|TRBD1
CASSSKGGKETQYF
TGTGCCAGCAGCTCTAAAGGGGGCAAAGAGACCCAGTACTTC
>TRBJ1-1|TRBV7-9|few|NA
CASSLWANTEAFF
TGTGCCAGCAGCTTATGGGCGAACACTGAAGCTTTCTTT
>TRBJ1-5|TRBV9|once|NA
CASSPTGQFNQPQHF
TGTGCCAGCAGCCCCACAGGACAGTTCAATCAGCCCCAGCATTTT
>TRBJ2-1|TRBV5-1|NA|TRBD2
CASSLGPAGGPYEQFF
TGCGCCAGCAGCTTGGGGCCGGCGGGGGGGCCCTATGAGCAGTTCTTC
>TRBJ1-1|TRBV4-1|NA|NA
CASSQDLLGPGGTEAFF
TGCGCCAGCAGCCAAGATTTACTCGGGCCCGGGGGTACTGAAGCTTTCTTT
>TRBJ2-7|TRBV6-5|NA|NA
CASSYRQADTYEQYF
TGTGCCAGCAGTTACCGACAGGCCGACACCTACGAGCAGTACTTC
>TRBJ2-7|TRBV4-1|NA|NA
CASSQQPGAPREQYF
TGCGCCAGCAGCCAACAACCCGGTGCCCCGCGCGAGCAGTACTTC